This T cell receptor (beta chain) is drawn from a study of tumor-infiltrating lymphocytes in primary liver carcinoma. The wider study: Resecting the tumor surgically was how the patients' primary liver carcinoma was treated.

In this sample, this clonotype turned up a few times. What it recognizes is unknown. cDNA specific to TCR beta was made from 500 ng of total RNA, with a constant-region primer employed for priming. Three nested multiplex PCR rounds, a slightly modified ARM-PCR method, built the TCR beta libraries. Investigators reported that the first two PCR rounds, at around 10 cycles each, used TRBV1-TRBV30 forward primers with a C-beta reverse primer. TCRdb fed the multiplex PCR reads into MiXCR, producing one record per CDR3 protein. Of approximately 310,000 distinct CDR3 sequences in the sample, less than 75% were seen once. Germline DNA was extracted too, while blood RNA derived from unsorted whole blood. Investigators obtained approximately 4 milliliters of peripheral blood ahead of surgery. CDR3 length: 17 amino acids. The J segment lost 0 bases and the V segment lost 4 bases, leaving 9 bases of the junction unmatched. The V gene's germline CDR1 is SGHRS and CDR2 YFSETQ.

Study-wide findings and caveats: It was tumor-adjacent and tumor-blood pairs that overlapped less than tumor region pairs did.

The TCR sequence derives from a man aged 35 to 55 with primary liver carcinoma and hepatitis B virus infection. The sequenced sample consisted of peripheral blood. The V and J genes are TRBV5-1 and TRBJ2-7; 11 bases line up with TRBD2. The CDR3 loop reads CASSVAGGSFNSYEQYF. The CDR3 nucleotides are TGCGCCAGCAGCGTAGCGGGAGGGTCCTTTAACTCCTACGAGCAGTACTTC. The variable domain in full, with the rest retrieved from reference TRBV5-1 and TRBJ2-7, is KAGVTQTPRYLIKTRGQQVTLSCSPISGHRSVSWYQQTPGQGLQFLFEYFSETQRNKGNFPGRFSGRQFSNSRSEMNVSTLELGDSALYLCASSVAGGSFNSYEQYFGPGTRLTVT.